This T cell receptor beta chain was recovered during a study of shared clonotypes between healthy human individuals. Germline CDR1 and CDR2: SQVTM and ANQGSEA. The CDR3 is 16 residues long. Trimming cost V 2 bases and J 0 bases; bases outside gene matches: 6. Measured with immunoSEQ multiplex PCR; TCRdb has only the in-frame clones, and not every one. Of nearly 1,000,000 clones listed, 60% to 85% were seen once; the top ten hold nearly 1.5%. Turning to this clone: Its antigen is as yet unknown.

Study results and limitations: Among the subsets, naive ones generally showed larger estimated richness than memory ones.

The receptor comes from a man between 18 and 35 years old in good health. The specimen was memory CD4+ T cells sorted from blood. Noted subset: CD45RA-negative fraction. The rearrangement joins TRBV29-1 to TRBJ2-1; 8 bases agree with TRBD2. In DNA form, the CDR3 reads TGCAGCGTTGAACTTATGGCGGGAGGCTCCTACAATGAGCAGTTCTTC. Protein: CSVELMAGGSYNEQFF.